The rows below give T cell receptor beta chains drawn from one sample of a study of neurological immune-mediated disorders. Using its own MiXCR run on the 5' RACE reads, TCRdb lists one record per CDR3 protein. The table has under 100,000 distinct CDR3 sequences, about 13% seen once; the top ten hold under 6%. Material: PBMCs. The receptors derive from a female donor with HTLV-1-associated myelopathy (HAM/TSP). Each CDR3 is given with its conserved first and last residue. D genes are given only for firm matches. Part of the rows lack a size; the others show once, few, many or a class for expanded clones.

D	V	size	J	DNA	CDR3
.	TRBV28	many	TRBJ2-3	TGTGCCAGCAGTTTTAGGGACACTACAGATACGCAGTATTTT	CASSFRDTTDTQYF
.	TRBV29-1	few	TRBJ2-5	TGCAGCTTTACACGGCCCCAAGAGACCCAGTACTTC	CSFTRPQETQYF
TRBD1	TRBV7-2	many	TRBJ1-2	TGTGCCAGCAGTCTCCGTCGGGGACAGGGGGCGAATGGCTACACCTTC	CASSLRRGQGANGYTF
TRBD1	TRBV28	many	TRBJ2-7	TGTGCCAGCAGTCATGGGGGGACAGGACACGAGCAGTACTTC	CASSHGGTGHEQYF
.	TRBV11-2	many	TRBJ2-2	TGTGCCAGCAGCCTCTGGGCAGGTTTGAACACCGGGGAGCTGTTTTTT	CASSLWAGLNTGELFF
.	TRBV2	many	TRBJ2-1	TGTGCCAGCAGACCACGGGGAGGGGGCGCCTACAATGAGCAGTTCTTC	CASRPRGGGAYNEQFF
TRBD1	TRBV7-9	few	TRBJ2-7	TGTGCCAGCAGCCCGGGACAGAGCCCCTCCCACCGGGACTTC	CASSPGQSPSHRDF
.	TRBV6-5	many	TRBJ1-2	TGTGCCAGCAGTGCAGGGTATAGCTATGGCTACACCTTC	CASSAGYSYGYTF
.	TRBV12-3/TRBV12-4	many	TRBJ1-2	TGTGCCAGCAGTTTGCTAGGGTACTATGGCTACACCTTC	CASSLLGYYGYTF
.	TRBV3-1	.	TRBJ2-1	TGTGCCAGCAGCCAGCAGCTCTCCTACAATGAGCAGTTCTTC	CASSQQLSYNEQFF
TRBD1	TRBV20-1	many	TRBJ2-1	TGCAGTGCTAGAACTCCGGGACAGGGTCGGAATGAGCAGTTCTTC	CSARTPGQGRNEQFF
.	TRBV2	many	TRBJ1-6	TGTGCCAGCAGTGAAAGACAGAATTCACCCCTCCACTTT	CASSERQNSPLHF
TRBD1	TRBV11-1	many	TRBJ1-5	TGTGCCAGCAGCGCACGACAGGGGATTGACAATCAGCCCCAGCATTTT	CASSARQGIDNQPQHF
.	TRBV5-1	.	TRBJ2-1	TGCGCCAGCAGCTTCGGGACCCCACCCAATGAGCAGTTCTTC	CASSFGTPPNEQFF
.	TRBV12-3/TRBV12-4	many	TRBJ2-3	TGTGCCAGCAGTTTTGTGGGGGGGCGAGCAGATACGCAGTATTTT	CASSFVGGRADTQYF
TRBD2	TRBV5-1	many	TRBJ2-5	TGCGCCAGCAGCTTGGGTTCCGGGGGGGCTGAGACCCAGTACTTC	CASSLGSGGAETQYF
.	TRBV7-9	many	TRBJ2-1	TGTGCCAGCAGCTTAGCAGGGTCTGGGACCTACAATGAGCAGTTCTTC	CASSLAGSGTYNEQFF
.	TRBV10-3	many	TRBJ2-7	TGTGCCATCAGTAATAACCTGGAGGGGGGTGAGCAGTACTTC	CAISNNLEGGEQYF
.	TRBV12-3/TRBV12-4	many	TRBJ2-1	TGTGCCAGCAGTTTAGTCGGGGGTAGAGGGCGGAATGAGCAGTTCTTC	CASSLVGGRGRNEQFF
TRBD2	TRBV5-1	.	TRBJ2-3	TGCGCCAGCAGCCGACAGCGGGGGGGCCAAGATACGCAGTATTTT	CASSRQRGGQDTQYF
.	TRBV20-1	many	TRBJ2-3	TGCAGTGCGCGACCATCTCGGGGCACAGATACGCAGTATTTT	CSARPSRGTDTQYF
.	TRBV25-1	many	TRBJ2-2	TGTGCCAGCAGCCTAATTGGCACCGGGGAGCTGTTTTTT	CASSLIGTGELFF
TRBD2	TRBV5-1	many	TRBJ2-3	TGCGCCAGCATGGGGAGCGGGGGAATGCCAGATACGCAGTATTTT	CASMGSGGMPDTQYF
.	TRBV5-4	many	TRBJ2-7	TGTGCCAGCAGCAACATTACGGGGAACGAGCAGTACTTC	CASSNITGNEQYF
.	TRBV7-9	many	TRBJ2-5	TGTGCCAGCCGACGGAACCAAGAGACCCAGTACTTC	CASRRNQETQYF
.	TRBV4-1	many	TRBJ1-1	TGCGCCAGCAGCCAAGAGAGGGGGGGCACTGAAGCTTTCTTT	CASSQERGGTEAFF
TRBD1	TRBV6-6	many	TRBJ1-1	TGTGCCAGCAGACTCCAGGGGGGGAACACTGAAGCTTTCTTT	CASRLQGGNTEAFF
.	TRBV11-2	many	TRBJ2-1	TGTGCCAGCAGCACACGAACGAGGGGGAATGAGCAGTTCTTC	CASSTRTRGNEQFF
TRBD2	TRBV27	many	TRBJ2-2	TGTGCCAGCAGCTTGACTAGCGGGGGGGTAGACACCGGGGAGCTGTTTTTT	CASSLTSGGVDTGELFF
.	TRBV11-2	.	TRBJ2-1	TGTGCCAGCAGCTTAGATCCACAGCTCAATGAGCAGTTCTTC	CASSLDPQLNEQFF
.	TRBV12-3/TRBV12-4	few	TRBJ1-5	TGTGCCAGCAGTTTATTGGAGCAGCCCCAGCATTTT	CASSLLEQPQHF
TRBD1	TRBV2	many	TRBJ2-1	TGTGCCAGCAGCCCACAGGGGGCGAGGTTCAATGAGCAGTTCTTC	CASSPQGARFNEQFF
TRBD1	TRBV6-2/TRBV6-3	.	TRBJ2-5	TGTGCCAGCAGTTACTCGGGGACAGGGGCAGAGACCCAGTACTTC	CASSYSGTGAETQYF
.	TRBV27	many	TRBJ2-5	TGTGCCACCCGTCGGCCGGGCCTCGGAGAGACCCAGTACTTC	CATRRPGLGETQYF
.	TRBV20-1	many	TRBJ2-7	TGCAGTGCTACCAAAGGGGGCGGGGGCGCCTACGAGCAGTACTTC	CSATKGGGGAYEQYF
.	TRBV7-2	many	TRBJ2-2	TGTGCCAGCAGCTCAAGCCTAACATATCAGTCTGGGGAGCTGTTTTTT	CASSSSLTYQSGELFF
.	TRBV7-9	many	TRBJ2-3	TGTGCCAGCAAACCAGGACGCACAGATACGCAGTATTTT	CASKPGRTDTQYF
TRBD1	TRBV11-3	once	TRBJ2-2	TGTGCCAGCAGCAAAAACTTGGGCAGGGGGAGCACCGGGGAGCTGTTTTTT	CASSKNLGRGSTGELFF
TRBD1	TRBV20-1	many	TRBJ1-2	TGCAGTGCCGCCGGGACAGCGTTTAACACCTTC	CSAAGTAFNTF
TRBD2	TRBV12-3/TRBV12-4	many	TRBJ2-1	TGTGCCAGCAGTTTGGGGGGGGAAGATATACAGTTCTTC	CASSLGGEDIQFF
TRBD2	TRBV20-1	many	TRBJ2-3	TGCAGTGCTAGAGACCCCTTTGCCGGTAGCGGGGGGGCAGATACGCAGTATTTT	CSARDPFAGSGGADTQYF
.	TRBV28	many	TRBJ1-5	TGTGCCAGCAACCCCGGGACCCTCAATCAGCCCCAGCATTTT	CASNPGTLNQPQHF
.	TRBV12-3/TRBV12-4	few	TRBJ1-5	TGTGCCAGCAGTTTTAGGGCAGGGAGGGTTTTGAGCAATCAGCCCCAGCATTTT	CASSFRAGRVLSNQPQHF
.	TRBV6-6	many	TRBJ1-2	TGTGCCAGCAGTTCGGTTGCGGGTCAGGGATATGGCTACACCTTC	CASSSVAGQGYGYTF
TRBD2	TRBV2	many	TRBJ2-3	TGTGCCAGCAGTTTAGCGGGGGCTAGCACAGATACGCAGTATTTT	CASSLAGASTDTQYF
.	TRBV2	many	TRBJ2-7	TGTGCCACTTCCCGAGGAGACTACGAGCAGTACTTC	CATSRGDYEQYF
.	TRBV2	many	TRBJ2-6	TGTGCCAGCAGTGACAGGGCCGGGGCCAACGTCCTGACTTTC	CASSDRAGANVLTF
TRBD1	TRBV20-1	many	TRBJ1-4	TGCAGTGCGCCGGGACAGGGGGTAGAAAAACTGTTTTTT	CSAPGQGVEKLFF
.	TRBV20-1	many	TRBJ2-5	TGCAGTGCCATACAGGGTCAGGGGACCCAGTACTTC	CSAIQGQGTQYF
.	TRBV7-9	many	TRBJ1-1	TGTGCCAGCAACCTACGGGGGGGAGGCACTGAAGCTTTCTTT	CASNLRGGGTEAFF
.	TRBV4-1	many	TRBJ2-7	TGCGCCAGCAGCCCCCAGGCCGGTTTCTACGAGCAGTACTTC	CASSPQAGFYEQYF
.	TRBV20-1	many	TRBJ2-7	TGCAGTGCTAGAGCTATCGACGGAAGCGAGCAGTACTTC	CSARAIDGSEQYF
.	TRBV5-1	many	TRBJ1-4	TGCGCCAGCAGCTTGGGCGGGGCCTGGGATGAAAAACTGTTTTTT	CASSLGGAWDEKLFF
.	TRBV2	few	TRBJ1-5	TGTGCCAGCACCGCCGTTCCGTTTGGTCAGCCCCAGCATTTT	CASTAVPFGQPQHF
.	TRBV9	many	TRBJ1-1	TGTGCCAGCAGCGTCCGGGGGGGGAACACTGAAGCTTTCTTT	CASSVRGGNTEAFF
.	TRBV20-1	few	TRBJ2-2	TGCAGTGCTAGGCGGGCGACGGACACCGGGGAGCTGTTTTTT	CSARRATDTGELFF
.	TRBV20-1	many	TRBJ1-6	TGCAGTGCTATTACCCCGAGGGGCTATTCACCCCTCCACTTT	CSAITPRGYSPLHF
.	TRBV27	many	TRBJ1-5	TGTGCCAGCAGTTCCCAGGGGTTGGGCAATCAGCCCCAGCATTTT	CASSSQGLGNQPQHF
TRBD1	TRBV7-2	many	TRBJ2-3	TGTGCCAGCAGCGAGGGACAGCGAAGCACAGATACGCAGTATTTT	CASSEGQRSTDTQYF
.	TRBV6-5	few	TRBJ1-5	TGTGCCAGCAGTTACTCGAGGGCAGGGAAACAGCCCCAGCATTTT	CASSYSRAGKQPQHF